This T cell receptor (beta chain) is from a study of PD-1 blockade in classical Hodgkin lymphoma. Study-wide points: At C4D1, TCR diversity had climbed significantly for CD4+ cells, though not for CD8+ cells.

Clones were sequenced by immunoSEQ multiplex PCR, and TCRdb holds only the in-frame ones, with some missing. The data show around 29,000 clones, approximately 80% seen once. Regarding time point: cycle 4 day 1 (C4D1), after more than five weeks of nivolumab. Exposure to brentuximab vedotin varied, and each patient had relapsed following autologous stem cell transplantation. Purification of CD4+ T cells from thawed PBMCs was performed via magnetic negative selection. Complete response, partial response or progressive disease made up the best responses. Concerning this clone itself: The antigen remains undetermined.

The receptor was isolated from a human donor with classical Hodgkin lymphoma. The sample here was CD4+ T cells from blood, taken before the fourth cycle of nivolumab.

The CDR3 nucleotides are TGCGCCAGCAGCCAAACCGACAGGGGCGGCGCCGGGGAGCTGTTTTTT. This gives the protein CASSQTDRGGAGELFF. V is TRBV5-1 and J is TRBJ2-2; TRBD1 matches at 8 bases. The CDR3 covers 16 residues. Germline CDR1 reads SGHRS; CDR2 reads YFSETQ. After removal of 4 bases from V and 6 bases from J, the junction contained 11 bases not matched to a gene.